This entry lists 15 T cell receptor beta chains sequenced from one sample in a study of cytomegalovirus exposure and HLA in healthy donors. PCR involved 60 Vbeta and 13 Jbeta primers. Profiled with immunoSEQ multiplex PCR; TCRdb holds only in-frame clones, not every one. The profile shows approximately 150,000 clones, 55% to 80% of them singletons. Sequencing used PBMCs. The source of these receptors is a woman aged 18 to 35 in good health and CMV-seropositive.

This chain uses TRBV2 with TRBJ1-3, with 9 bases that match TRBD1. After removal of 6 bases from V and 0 bases from J, the junction contained 9 bases not matched to a gene. Germline V CDR1 and CDR2: SNHLY, FYNNEI. The CDR3 runs 17 residues. The CDR3: CASSPHRGRSSGNTIYF. The CDR3 nucleotides read TGTGCCAGCAGCCCCCACAGGGGGCGAAGCTCTGGAAACACCATATATTTT.

The rearrangement links TRBV15 to TRBJ2-3; TRBD2 matches 8 bases. The V gene end was trimmed by 0 bases and the J gene end by 0 bases; junction bases not matched to a gene: 8. Germline V CDR1 and CDR2: LNHNV, YYDKDF (reference sequence). The CDR3 has 18 residues. CDR3 DNA sequence: TGTGCCACCAGCAGAGATACGTCTAGCGGGCTAAGCACAGATACGCAGTATTTT. This gives the protein CATSRDTSSGLSTDTQYF.

V is TRBV15 and J is TRBJ2-2; 7 positions agree with TRBD2. After removal of 1 base from V and 1 base from J, the junction contained 0 bases not matched to a gene. The CDR3 has 15 residues. Germline assignment: CDR1 LNHNV and CDR2 YYDKDF (reference sequence). CDR3 sequence reads: CATSRGGGNTGELFF. The CDR3 region has the DNA TGTGCCACCAGCAGAGGCGGGGGGAACACCGGGGAGCTGTTTTTT.

This rearrangement joins TRBV9 to TRBJ2-5, with 11 bases identical to TRBD1. V lost 2 bases and J lost 2; bases outside the gene matches: 2. Germline CDR1 SGDLS, CDR2 YYNGEE. This CDR3 spans 15 amino acids. The CDR3 is CASSVRDRGQETQYF. CDR3 in DNA: TGTGCCAGCAGCGTTCGGGACAGGGGGCAAGAGACCCAGTACTTC.

This chain uses TRBV5-1 with TRBJ2-7; no clear D. Germline V lookup: CDR1 SGHRS, CDR2 YFSETQ. The germline V and J ends were trimmed by 4 bases and 5 bases, with 7 bases remaining between them. The CDR3 is 11 residues long. CDR3 DNA: TGCGCCAGCAGCAGAGAGAACGAGCAGTACTTC. This translates into CASSRENEQYF.

The chain employs TRBV5-4 and TRBJ2-1; 9 positions agree with TRBD2. V lost 2 bases to trimming and J lost 7 bases; unmatched junction nucleotides: 10. In germline, CDR1 is SGHNT, CDR2 YYREEE (reference sequence). The CDR3 totals 16 residues. The CDR3 loop is CASSLFSGGPINEQFF. Written as DNA, the CDR3 is TGTGCCAGCAGCTTATTTAGCGGGGGCCCAATAAATGAGCAGTTCTTC.

This rearrangement joins TRBV25-1 to TRBJ1-1, with D possibly being TRBD1 (5 bases). Looked up from germline, CDR1 is MGHDK and CDR2 is SYGVNS. With 3 bases removed from V and 4 bases from J, the gap between germline ends came to 9 bases. The CDR3 extends over 13 amino acids. In DNA, the CDR3 is TGTGCCAGCAGTGAGGTACAGGCCACTGAAGCTTTCTTT. This gives the protein CASSEVQATEAFF.

The chain combines TRBV13 with TRBJ2-7; the match to TRBD2 covers 7 bases. Germline CDR1 PRHDT, CDR2 FYEKMQ (reference sequence). The ends lost 5 bases at V and 2 bases at J; junction bases unmatched: 6. The CDR3 has 14 residues. The DNA for the CDR3 is TGTGCCAGCAGCCCCGCCCGGGGGGCCTACGAGCAGTACTTC. Protein: CASSPARGAYEQYF.

Points on this clone: This sequence may be a read error, since a much larger clone differs from it by one base. V is TRBV6-6 and J is TRBJ1-1, with 8 bases matching TRBD1. This CDR3 contains 13 residues. Germline CDR1 MNHNY, CDR2 SVGAGI (reference sequence). Trimming cost V 6 bases and J 1 base; bases outside gene matches: 1. The CDR3 DNA reads as TGTGCCAGCAGCGGACAGGGGAACACTGAAGCTTTCTTT. It yields the protein CASSGQGNTEAFF.

J is TRBJ1-2 and V is TRBV6-5; 10 nucleotides line up with TRBD1. The CDR3 length is 15 residues. Per the germline V gene, CDR1 is MNHEY and CDR2 is SVGAGI. With V trimmed by 6 bases and J by 6 bases, 10 bases remained unmatched. The CDR3 reads CASRSGQGIKHGYTF. CDR3 DNA: TGTGCCAGCAGGTCGGGACAGGGGATTAAGCATGGCTACACCTTC.

The chain links TRBV10-3 to TRBJ1-2; no definite D call. The CDR3 covers 11 residues. V lost 6 bases and J 8 bases, leaving 10 bases between the germline ends. CDR1 is ENHRY and CDR2 is SYGVKD in the germline V gene. The CDR3 loop reads CAISAGLGYTF. CDR3 DNA: TGTGCCATCAGCGCGGGGTTGGGCTACACCTTC.

The chain carries TRBV19 and TRBJ1-5; 7 bases line up with TRBD1. This CDR3 has 17 amino acids. V dropped 3 bases and J dropped 3; count of bases not matched to a gene: 11. The germline gives CDR1 LNHDA, CDR2 SQIVND (reference sequence). Written as DNA, the CDR3 is TGTGCCAGTAGTATTCGGAGAGGGACAGTCCTCAATCAGCCCCAGCATTTT. This gives the protein CASSIRRGTVLNQPQHF.

This clone was seen a handful of times. The chain carries TRBV11-2 and TRBJ1-2; D is uncertain. V was cut by 5 bases and J by 4 bases, with 20 bases left in between. Per germline, CDR1 SGHAT and CDR2 FQNNGV. This CDR3 has 16 amino acids. The CDR3 is CASSGLLGGPGYGYTF. The CDR3 nucleotides read TGTGCCAGCAGCGGGCTTCTAGGAGGCCCTGGCTATGGCTACACCTTC.

Here the CDR3 DNA reads TGTGCCACCAAGGGACAGCCCCTCGCCGGGGAGCTGTTTTTT. Its protein is CATKGQPLAGELFF. The chain carries TRBV28 and TRBJ2-2; 7 positions match TRBD1. In germline, CDR1 is MDHEN, CDR2 SYDVKM. CDR3 length: 14 amino acids. The J segment lost 6 bases and the V segment lost 10 bases, leaving 11 bases of the junction unmatched.

This chain uses TRBV5-1 with TRBJ2-7; 9 bases fit TRBD1. Germline V gene lookup returns CDR1 SGHRS and CDR2 YFSETQ. The CDR3 totals 15 residues. J lost 0 bases, V lost 0 bases, and 1 base had no gene match. CDR3 sequence (DNA): TGCGCCAGCAGCTTGGACAGGGGGCCCTCCTACGAGCAGTACTTC. This encodes CASSLDRGPSYEQYF.